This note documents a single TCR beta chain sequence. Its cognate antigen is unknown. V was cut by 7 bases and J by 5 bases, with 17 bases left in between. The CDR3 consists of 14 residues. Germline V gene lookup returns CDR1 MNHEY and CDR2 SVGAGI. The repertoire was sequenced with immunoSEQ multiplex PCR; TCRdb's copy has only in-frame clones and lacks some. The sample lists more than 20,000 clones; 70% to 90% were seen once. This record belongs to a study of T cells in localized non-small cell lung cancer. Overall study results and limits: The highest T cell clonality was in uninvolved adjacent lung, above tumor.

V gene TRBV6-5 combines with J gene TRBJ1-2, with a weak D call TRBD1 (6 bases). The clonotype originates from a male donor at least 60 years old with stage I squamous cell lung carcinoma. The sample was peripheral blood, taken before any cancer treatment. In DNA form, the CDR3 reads TGTGCCAGCACCATGTCAGGGGACTCGTATGGCTACACCTTC. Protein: CASTMSGDSYGYTF.